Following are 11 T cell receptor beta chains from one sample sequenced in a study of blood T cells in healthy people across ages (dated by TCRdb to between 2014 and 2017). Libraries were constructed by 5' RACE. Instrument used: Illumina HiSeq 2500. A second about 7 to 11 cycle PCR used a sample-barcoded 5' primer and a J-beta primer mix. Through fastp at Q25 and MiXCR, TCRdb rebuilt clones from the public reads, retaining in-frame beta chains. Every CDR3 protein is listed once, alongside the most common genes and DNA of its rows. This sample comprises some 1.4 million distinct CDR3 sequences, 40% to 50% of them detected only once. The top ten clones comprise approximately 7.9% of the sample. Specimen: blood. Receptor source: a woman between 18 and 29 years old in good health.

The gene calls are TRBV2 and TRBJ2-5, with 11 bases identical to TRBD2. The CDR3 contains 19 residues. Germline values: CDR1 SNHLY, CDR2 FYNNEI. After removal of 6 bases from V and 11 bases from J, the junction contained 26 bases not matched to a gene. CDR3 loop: CASRVLAGGLRGGNNEQYF. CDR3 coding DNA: TGTGCCAGCAGGGTTCTAGCGGGAGGACTCCGTGGGGGGAACAATGAGCAGTACTTC.

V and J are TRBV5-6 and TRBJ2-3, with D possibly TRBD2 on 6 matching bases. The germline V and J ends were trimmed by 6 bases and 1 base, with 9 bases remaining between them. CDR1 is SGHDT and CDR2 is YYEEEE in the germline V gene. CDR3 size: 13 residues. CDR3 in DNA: TGTGCCAGCACGGCGGGGCGCACAGATACGCAGTATTTT. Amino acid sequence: CASTAGRTDTQYF.

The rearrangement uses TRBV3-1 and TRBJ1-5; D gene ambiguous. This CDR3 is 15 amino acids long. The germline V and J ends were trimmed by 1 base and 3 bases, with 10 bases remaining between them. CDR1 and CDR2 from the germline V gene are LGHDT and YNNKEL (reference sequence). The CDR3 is CASSQGPQPNQPQHF. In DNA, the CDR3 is TGTGCCAGCAGCCAAGGGCCGCAGCCCAATCAGCCCCAGCATTTT.

CDR3 nucleotide sequence: TGTGCCAGCATATGGACCGGGACGGGAAACTACGAGCAGTACTTC. Encoded protein: CASIWTGTGNYEQYF. The chain employs TRBV6-2 or TRBV6-3 and TRBJ2-7; D possibly uses TRBD1 or TRBD2 (5 bases each). The germline gives CDR1 MNHEY, CDR2 SVGEGT. CDR3 length: 15 residues. V was trimmed by 7 bases and J by 3 bases, leaving 19 bases between them.

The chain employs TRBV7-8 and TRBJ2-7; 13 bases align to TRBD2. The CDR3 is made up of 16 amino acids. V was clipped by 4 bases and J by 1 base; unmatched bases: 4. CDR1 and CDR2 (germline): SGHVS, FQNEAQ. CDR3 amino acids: CASSSTTSGRSYEQYF. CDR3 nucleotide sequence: TGTGCCAGCAGCTCCACGACTAGCGGGAGGTCCTACGAGCAGTACTTC.

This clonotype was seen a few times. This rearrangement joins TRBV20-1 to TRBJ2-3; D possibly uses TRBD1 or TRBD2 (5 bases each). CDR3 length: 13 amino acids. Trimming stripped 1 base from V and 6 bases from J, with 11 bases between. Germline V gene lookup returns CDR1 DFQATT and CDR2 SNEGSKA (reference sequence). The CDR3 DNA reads TGCAGTGCTAGAGCTGGGGGTTTGGATACGCAGTATTTT. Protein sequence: CSARAGGLDTQYF.

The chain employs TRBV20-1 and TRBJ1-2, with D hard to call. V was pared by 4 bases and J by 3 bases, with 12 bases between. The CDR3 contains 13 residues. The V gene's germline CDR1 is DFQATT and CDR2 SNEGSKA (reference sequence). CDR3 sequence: CSANPTSYYGYTF. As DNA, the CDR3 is TGCAGTGCTAATCCGACATCTTACTATGGCTACACCTTC.

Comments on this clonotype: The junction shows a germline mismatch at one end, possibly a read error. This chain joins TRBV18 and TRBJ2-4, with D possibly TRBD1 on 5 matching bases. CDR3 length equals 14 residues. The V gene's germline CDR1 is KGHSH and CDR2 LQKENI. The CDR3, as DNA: TGTACCAGCTCCCTAGGACAAACGGATGGCAAGCAGTACTTC. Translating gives CTSSLGQTDGKQYF.

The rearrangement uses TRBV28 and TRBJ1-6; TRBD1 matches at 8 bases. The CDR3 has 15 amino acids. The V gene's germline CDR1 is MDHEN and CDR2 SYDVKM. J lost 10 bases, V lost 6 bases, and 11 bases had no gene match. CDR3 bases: TGTGCCAGCAGCTCCCCGGACAGGGTAGGGTCACCCCTCCACTTT. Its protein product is CASSSPDRVGSPLHF.

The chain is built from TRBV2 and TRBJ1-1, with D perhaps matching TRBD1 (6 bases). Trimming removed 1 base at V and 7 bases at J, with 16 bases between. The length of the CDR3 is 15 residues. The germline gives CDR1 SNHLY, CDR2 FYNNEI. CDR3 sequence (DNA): TGTGCCAGCAGTGAAGAGGGGGGTATGATAGGTGAAGCTTTCTTT. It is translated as CASSEEGGMIGEAFF. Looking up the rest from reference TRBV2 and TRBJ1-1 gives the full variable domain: EPEVTQTPSHQVTQMGQEVILRCVPISNHLYFYWYRQILGQKVEFLVSFYNNEISEKSEIFDDQFSVERPDGSNFTLKIRSTKLEDSAMYFCASSEEGGMIGEAFFGQGTRLTVV.

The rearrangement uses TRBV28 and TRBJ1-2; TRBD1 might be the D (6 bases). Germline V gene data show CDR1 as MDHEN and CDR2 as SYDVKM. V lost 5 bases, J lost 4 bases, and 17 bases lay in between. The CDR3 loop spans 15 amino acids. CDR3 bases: TGTGCCAGCAGTCCCTCGGGGGCTGTCGGCTATGGCTACACCTTC. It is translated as CASSPSGAVGYGYTF.